These 16 T cell receptor beta chains came from one sample sequenced in a study of Tregs in tolerant kidney transplant recipients. The assay was immunoSEQ multiplex PCR, and TCRdb's table has in-frame clones only and misses some. Here the sample spans 200,000 to 300,000 clones, 84% being singletons. The sequenced sample consisted of CD4+ T cells from blood. Receptors originate from a human donor in good health.

J is TRBJ1-5 and V is TRBV19; no clear D gene. The length of the CDR3 is 15 residues. Germline CDR1 is LNHDA and CDR2 is SQIVND (reference sequence). V was trimmed by 2 bases and J by 0 bases, leaving 8 bases between them. CDR3 residues: CASSIRVSSNQPQHF. The DNA of the CDR3 is TGTGCCAGTAGTATACGGGTCAGTAGCAATCAGCCCCAGCATTTT.

The chain uses TRBV18 and TRBJ1-2, with D tentatively TRBD1 (5 bases). Deletions cut 10 bases from V and 6 bases from J, with 15 bases between. The CDR3 covers 12 residues. CDR1 is KGHSH and CDR2 is LQKENI in the germline V gene. The CDR3 protein is CATSEGRDGYTF. In DNA, the CDR3 is TGTGCCACCTCCGAGGGGCGGGATGGCTACACCTTC.

This clone was observed a single time. The V gene is TRBV12-5, the J gene TRBJ1-1, with 7 bases fitting TRBD1. CDR3 length: 16 amino acids. CDR1 is LGHNT and CDR2 is FRNRAP in the germline V gene. V shed 4 bases, J shed 5 bases, and the junction held 13 bases outside the gene matches. The CDR3 DNA follows: TGTGCTAGTGGTTCCCCCAGGGGGGCAATAAGAACTGAAGCTTTCTTT. Translation: CASGSPRGAIRTEAFF.

The V and J genes are TRBV5-1 and TRBJ2-5; TRBD1 agrees at 12 bases. Germline V gene lookup returns CDR1 SGHRS and CDR2 YFSETQ. This CDR3 is built from 16 residues. The V segment lost 6 bases and the J segment 3 bases; nucleotides outside the gene matches: 9. CDR3 nucleotides: TGCGCCAGCACCACCCTGGGACAGGGGGCGAAAGAGACCCAGTACTTC. Translated, it gives CASTTLGQGAKETQYF. The entire variable domain, with the rest obtained from reference TRBV5-1 and TRBJ2-5, is as follows: KAGVTQTPRYLIKTRGQQVTLSCSPISGHRSVSWYQQTPGQGLQFLFEYFSETQRNKGNFPGRFSGRQFSNSRSEMNVSTLELGDSALYLCASTTLGQGAKETQYFGPGTRLLVL.

The rearrangement joins TRBV6-1 to TRBJ1-2; D is unresolved. V was clipped by 10 bases and J by 0 bases, with 12 bases between them. CDR1 and CDR2 (germline): MNHNS, SASEGT. There are 13 residues in the CDR3. The CDR3 bases are TGTGCCACGTCGGACCCGGCTAACTATGGCTACACCTTC. Translation: CATSDPANYGYTF.

This chain connects TRBV9 to TRBJ2-1, with D possibly TRBD2 on 6 matching bases. Germline V gives CDR1 SGDLS, CDR2 YYNGEE. The CDR3 sequence is 15 residues long. V lost 0 bases and J lost 0, with 7 bases in between. The CDR3 nucleotides are TGTGCCAGCAGCGTAGGACTAGACTCCTACAATGAGCAGTTCTTC. Translation: CASSVGLDSYNEQFF.

The table lists this clone with a few counts. The J gene is TRBJ1-2, the V gene TRBV11-2; D is ambiguous. V was cut by 7 bases and J by 2 bases, with 14 bases left in between. The CDR3 spans 14 residues. Germline values: CDR1 SGHAT, CDR2 FQNNGV. This chain's CDR3 is CASTTRPANYGYTF. In nucleotides, the CDR3 is TGTGCCAGCACCACGAGACCCGCGAACTATGGCTACACCTTC.

This chain uses TRBV5-1 with TRBJ2-5, with a tentative D call TRBD2 (6 bases). Germline V gives CDR1 SGHRS, CDR2 YFSETQ. V lost 3 bases, J lost 4 bases, and 16 bases lay in between. The CDR3 sequence is 15 residues long. The CDR3 DNA sequence: TGCGCCAGCAGCTCGCGATCCGGGACTCTAGAGACCCAGTACTTC. Translated, it gives CASSSRSGTLETQYF.

The rearrangement joins TRBV19 to TRBJ2-6, with D unresolved. The CDR3 loop spans 12 amino acids. CDR1 and CDR2 from the germline V gene are LNHDA and SQIVND (reference sequence). The V end lost 7 bases, the J end lost 3 bases, and 4 bases lay between the germline ends. For the CDR3, the DNA is TGTGCCAGTAAAGATGGGGCCAACGTCCTGACTTTC. Translated: CASKDGANVLTF.

The chain joins TRBV5-1 to TRBJ2-1, with D maybe TRBD1 (6 bases). The CDR3 length is 13 residues. V was shortened by 4 bases and J by 5 bases, with 10 bases between the two germline ends. The germline CDR1 and CDR2 sequences are SGHRS and YFSETQ. DNA for the CDR3: TGCGCCAGCAGCGCCGGACAGAACAATGAGCAGTTCTTC. This codes for CASSAGQNNEQFF.

The chain carries TRBV7-2 and TRBJ2-7; 11 bases map to TRBD2. The V segment lost 2 bases and the J segment 0 bases; nucleotides outside the gene matches: 6. The CDR3 sequence is 17 residues long. CDR1 SGHTA and CDR2 FQGNSA come from the germline V gene. The CDR3 reads CASSLRVAGGSSYEQYF. The CDR3 DNA is TGTGCCAGCAGCTTAAGGGTAGCGGGAGGGAGCTCCTACGAGCAGTACTTC.

This chain links TRBV11-2 with TRBJ1-6; D is uncertain. Per germline, CDR1 SGHAT and CDR2 FQNNGV. CDR3 length: 16 amino acids. V lost 0 bases to trimming and J lost 0 bases, with 6 bases between them. CDR3 in DNA: TGTGCCAGCAGCTTAGAGGCAGGCTCCTATAATTCACCCCTCCACTTT. This gives the protein CASSLEAGSYNSPLHF.

This clone has just one count. The DNA of the CDR3 is TGTGCCAGCAACCTCGACAGACAGAGGGGTGAAGCTTTCTTT. It codes for CASNLDRQRGEAFF. The V gene is TRBV6-5, the J gene TRBJ1-1; D possibly corresponds to TRBD1 (5 bases). The CDR3 runs 14 residues. Trimming removed 7 bases at V and 7 bases at J, with 19 bases between. The germline V gene encodes CDR1 MNHEY and CDR2 SVGAGI.

The chain recombines TRBV5-4 with TRBJ2-3, with unresolved D. V shed 0 bases and J shed 0 bases, with 11 bases lying between them. The CDR3 is 16 residues long. From germline, CDR1 is SGHNT and CDR2 YYREEE (reference sequence). The chain's CDR3 is CASSLERVGSTDTQYF. CDR3 bases: TGTGCCAGCAGCTTGGAACGAGTCGGGAGCACAGATACGCAGTATTTT.

This clone was detected once. This chain joins TRBV12-2 and TRBJ1-1. TRBV12-2 is a listed pseudogene. CDR3 size: 15 residues. Here the CDR3 DNA reads TGTGCAAGTCGCCCCAGGGGAGGGGGAGGCACTGAAGCTTTCTTT. It translates to CASRPRGGGGTEAFF.

This chain joins TRBV18 and TRBJ1-3; D is ambiguous. This CDR3 is built from 13 residues. The V gene lost 7 bases and the J gene lost 0 bases, with 7 bases spanning the gap. CDR1 and CDR2 from the germline V gene are KGHSH and LQKENI. This chain's CDR3 is CASFMTSGNTIYF. The DNA of the CDR3 is TGTGCCAGCTTCATGACCTCTGGAAACACCATATATTTT.